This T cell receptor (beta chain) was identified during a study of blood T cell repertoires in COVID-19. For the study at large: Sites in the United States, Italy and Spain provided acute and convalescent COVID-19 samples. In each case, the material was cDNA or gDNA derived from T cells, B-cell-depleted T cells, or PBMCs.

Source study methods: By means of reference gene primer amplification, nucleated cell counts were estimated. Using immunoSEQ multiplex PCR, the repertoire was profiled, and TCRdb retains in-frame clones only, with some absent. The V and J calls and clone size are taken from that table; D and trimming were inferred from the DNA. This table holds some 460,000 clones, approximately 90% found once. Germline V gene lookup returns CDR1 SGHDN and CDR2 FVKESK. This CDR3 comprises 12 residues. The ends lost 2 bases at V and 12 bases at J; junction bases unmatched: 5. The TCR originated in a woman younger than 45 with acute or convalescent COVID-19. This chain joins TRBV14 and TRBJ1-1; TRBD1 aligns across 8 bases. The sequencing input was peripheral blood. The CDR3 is CASSQLTGEPFF. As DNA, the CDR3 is TGTGCCAGCAGCCAATTGACAGGGGAACCTTTCTTT.